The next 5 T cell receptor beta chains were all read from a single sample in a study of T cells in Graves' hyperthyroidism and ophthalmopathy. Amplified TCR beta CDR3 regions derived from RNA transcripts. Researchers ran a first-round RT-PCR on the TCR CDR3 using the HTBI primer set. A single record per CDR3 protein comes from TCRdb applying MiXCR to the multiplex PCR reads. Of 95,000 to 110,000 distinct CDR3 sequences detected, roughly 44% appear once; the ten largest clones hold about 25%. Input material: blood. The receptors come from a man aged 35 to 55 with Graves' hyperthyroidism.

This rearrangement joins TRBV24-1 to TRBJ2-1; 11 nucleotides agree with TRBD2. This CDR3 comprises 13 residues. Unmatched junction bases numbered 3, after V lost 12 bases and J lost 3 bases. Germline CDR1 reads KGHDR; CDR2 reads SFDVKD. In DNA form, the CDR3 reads TGTGCCTCCGGGACTAGCGGCTACAATGAGCAGTTCTTC. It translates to CASGTSGYNEQFF.

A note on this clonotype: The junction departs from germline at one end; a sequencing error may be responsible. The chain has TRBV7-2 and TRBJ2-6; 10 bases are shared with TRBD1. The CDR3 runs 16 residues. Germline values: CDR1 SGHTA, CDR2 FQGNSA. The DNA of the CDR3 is TGTGCCAGCAGTCCGAGGAGCGGGACAGGGGCCAACGTCCTGGCTTTC. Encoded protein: CASSPRSGTGANVLAF.

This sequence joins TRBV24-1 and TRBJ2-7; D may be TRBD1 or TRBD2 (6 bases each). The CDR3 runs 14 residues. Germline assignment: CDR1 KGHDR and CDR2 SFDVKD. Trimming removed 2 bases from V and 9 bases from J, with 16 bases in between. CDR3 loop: CATSDYRAGGVQYF. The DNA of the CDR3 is TGTGCCACCAGTGATTACCGGGCCGGGGGCGTGCAGTACTTC.

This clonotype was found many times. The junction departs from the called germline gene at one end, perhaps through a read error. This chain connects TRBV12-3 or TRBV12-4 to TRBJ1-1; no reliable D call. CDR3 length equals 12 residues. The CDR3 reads CASNLWNTEAFF. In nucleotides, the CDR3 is TGTGCCAGCAATTTATGGAACACTGAAGCTTTCTTT.

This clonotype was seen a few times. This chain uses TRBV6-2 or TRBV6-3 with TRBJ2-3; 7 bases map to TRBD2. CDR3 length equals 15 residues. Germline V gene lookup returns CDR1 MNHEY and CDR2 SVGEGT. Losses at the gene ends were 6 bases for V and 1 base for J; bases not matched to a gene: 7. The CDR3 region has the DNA TGTGCCAGCAGGTTAGCGGGTTGGCGCACAGATACGCAGTATTTT. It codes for CASRLAGWRTDTQYF.